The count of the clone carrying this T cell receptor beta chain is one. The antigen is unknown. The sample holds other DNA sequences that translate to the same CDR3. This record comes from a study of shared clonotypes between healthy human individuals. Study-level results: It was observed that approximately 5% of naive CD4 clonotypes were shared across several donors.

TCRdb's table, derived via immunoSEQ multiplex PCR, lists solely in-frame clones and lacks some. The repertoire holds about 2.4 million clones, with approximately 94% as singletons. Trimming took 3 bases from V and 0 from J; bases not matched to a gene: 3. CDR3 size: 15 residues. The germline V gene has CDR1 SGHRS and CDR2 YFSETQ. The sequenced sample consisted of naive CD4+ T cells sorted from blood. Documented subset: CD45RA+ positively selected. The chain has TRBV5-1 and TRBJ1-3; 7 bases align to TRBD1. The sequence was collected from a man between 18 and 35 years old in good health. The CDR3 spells CASSSGQSSGNTIYF. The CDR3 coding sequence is TGCGCCAGCAGCTCGGGACAGAGCTCTGGAAACACCATATATTTT.